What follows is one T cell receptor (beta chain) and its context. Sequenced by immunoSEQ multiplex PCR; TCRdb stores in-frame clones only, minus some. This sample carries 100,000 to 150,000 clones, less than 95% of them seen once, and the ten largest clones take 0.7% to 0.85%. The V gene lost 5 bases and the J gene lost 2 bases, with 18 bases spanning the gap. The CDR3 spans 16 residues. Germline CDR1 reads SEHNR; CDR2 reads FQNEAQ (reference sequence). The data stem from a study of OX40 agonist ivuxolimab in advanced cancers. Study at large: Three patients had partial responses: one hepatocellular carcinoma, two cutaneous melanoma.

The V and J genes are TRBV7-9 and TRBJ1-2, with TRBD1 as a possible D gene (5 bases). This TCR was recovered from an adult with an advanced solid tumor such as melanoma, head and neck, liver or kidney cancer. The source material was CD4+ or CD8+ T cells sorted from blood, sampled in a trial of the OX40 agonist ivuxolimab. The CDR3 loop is CASSTGGAGRNYGYTF. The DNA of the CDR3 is TGTGCCAGCAGCACAGGAGGGGCGGGACGGAACTATGGCTACACCTTC.